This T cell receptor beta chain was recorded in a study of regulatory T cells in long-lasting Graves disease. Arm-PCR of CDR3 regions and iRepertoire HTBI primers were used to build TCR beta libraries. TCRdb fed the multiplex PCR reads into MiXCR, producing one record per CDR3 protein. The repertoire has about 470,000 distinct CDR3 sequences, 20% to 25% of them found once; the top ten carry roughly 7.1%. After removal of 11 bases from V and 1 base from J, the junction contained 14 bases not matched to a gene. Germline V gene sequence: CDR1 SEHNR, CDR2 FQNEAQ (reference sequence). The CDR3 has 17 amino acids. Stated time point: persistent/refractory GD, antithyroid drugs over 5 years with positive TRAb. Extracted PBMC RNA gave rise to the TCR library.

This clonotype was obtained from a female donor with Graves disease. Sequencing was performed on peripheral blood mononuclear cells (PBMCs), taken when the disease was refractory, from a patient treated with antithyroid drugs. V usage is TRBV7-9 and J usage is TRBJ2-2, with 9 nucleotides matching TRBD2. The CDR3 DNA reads TGTGCCCTCTTTGGGCTAGCGGGGTCCGTGAACACCGGGGAGCTGTTTTTT. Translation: CALFGLAGSVNTGELFF.